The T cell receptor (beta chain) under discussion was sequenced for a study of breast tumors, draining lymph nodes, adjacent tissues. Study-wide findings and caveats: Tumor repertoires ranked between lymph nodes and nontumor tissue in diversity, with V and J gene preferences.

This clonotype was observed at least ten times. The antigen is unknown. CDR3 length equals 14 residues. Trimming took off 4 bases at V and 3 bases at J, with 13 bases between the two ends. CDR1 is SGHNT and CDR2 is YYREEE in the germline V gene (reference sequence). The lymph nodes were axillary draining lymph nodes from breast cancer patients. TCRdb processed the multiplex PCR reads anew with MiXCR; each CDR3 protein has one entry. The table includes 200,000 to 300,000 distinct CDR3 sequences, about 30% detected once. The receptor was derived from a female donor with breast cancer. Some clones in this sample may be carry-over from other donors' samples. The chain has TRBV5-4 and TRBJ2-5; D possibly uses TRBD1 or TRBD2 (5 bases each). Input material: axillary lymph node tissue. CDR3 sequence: CASSVLRGEETQYF. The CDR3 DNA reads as TGTGCCAGCAGCGTCCTGAGGGGAGAAGAGACCCAGTACTTC.